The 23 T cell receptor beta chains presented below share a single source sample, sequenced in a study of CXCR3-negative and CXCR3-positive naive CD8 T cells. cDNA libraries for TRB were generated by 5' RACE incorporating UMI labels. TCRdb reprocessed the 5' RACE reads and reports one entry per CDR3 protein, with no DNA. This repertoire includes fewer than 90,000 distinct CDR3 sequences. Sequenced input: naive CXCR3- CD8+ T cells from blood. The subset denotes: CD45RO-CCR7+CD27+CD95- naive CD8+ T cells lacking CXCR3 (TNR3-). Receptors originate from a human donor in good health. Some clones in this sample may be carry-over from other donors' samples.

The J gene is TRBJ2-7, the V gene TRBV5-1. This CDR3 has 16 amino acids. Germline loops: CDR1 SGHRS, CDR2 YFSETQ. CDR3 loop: CASSFNPDQPSYEQYF.

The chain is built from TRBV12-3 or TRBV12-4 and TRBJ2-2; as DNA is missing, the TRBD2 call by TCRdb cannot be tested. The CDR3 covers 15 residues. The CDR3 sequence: CASSFRLAPTGELFF.

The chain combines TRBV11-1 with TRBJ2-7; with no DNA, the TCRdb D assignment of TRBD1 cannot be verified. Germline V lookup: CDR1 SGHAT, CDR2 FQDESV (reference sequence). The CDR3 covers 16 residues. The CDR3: CASSLAPWNSYYEQYF.

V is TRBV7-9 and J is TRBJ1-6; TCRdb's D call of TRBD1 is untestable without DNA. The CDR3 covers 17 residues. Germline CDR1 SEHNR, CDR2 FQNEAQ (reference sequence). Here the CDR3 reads CASSSSTSQGRKSPLHF.

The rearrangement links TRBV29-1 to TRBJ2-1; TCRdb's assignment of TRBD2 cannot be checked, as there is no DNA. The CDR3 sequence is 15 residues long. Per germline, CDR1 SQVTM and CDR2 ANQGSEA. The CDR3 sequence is CSVIGTSGGYNEQFF.

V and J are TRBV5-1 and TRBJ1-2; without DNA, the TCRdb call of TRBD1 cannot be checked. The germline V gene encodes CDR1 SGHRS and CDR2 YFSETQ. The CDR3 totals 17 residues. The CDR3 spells CASSLDYTGTGLHGYTF.

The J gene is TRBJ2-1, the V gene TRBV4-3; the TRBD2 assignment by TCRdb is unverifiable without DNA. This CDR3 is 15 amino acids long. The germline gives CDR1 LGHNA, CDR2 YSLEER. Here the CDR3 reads CASSQGTSGYNEQFF.

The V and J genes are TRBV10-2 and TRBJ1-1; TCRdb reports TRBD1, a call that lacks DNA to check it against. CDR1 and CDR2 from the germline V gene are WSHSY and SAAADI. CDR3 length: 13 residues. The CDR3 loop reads CASRIQANTEAFF.

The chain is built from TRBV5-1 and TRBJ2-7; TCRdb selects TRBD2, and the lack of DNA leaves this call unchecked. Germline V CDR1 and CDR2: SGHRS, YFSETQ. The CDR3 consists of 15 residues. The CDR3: CASSLARLAEYEQYF.

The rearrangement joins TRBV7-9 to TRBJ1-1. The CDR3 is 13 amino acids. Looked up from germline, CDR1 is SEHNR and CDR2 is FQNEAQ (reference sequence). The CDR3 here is CASREDMNTEAFF.

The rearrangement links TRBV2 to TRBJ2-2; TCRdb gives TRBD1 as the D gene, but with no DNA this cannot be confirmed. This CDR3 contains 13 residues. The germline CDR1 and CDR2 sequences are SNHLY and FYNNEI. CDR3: CASSRDEAGELFF. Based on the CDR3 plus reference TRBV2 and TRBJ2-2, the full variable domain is EPEVTQTPSHQVTQMGQEVILRCVPISNHLYFYWYRQILGQKVEFLVSFYNNEISEKSEIFDDQFSVERPDGSNFTLKIRSTKLEDSAMYFCASSRDEAGELFFGEGSRLTVL.

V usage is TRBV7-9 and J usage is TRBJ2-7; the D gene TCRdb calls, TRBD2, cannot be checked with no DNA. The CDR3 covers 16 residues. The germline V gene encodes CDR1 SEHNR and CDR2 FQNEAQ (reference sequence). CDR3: CASSPDAGFLSDEQYF.

CDR3 sequence reads: CASSLGDEGSAGELFF. The rearrangement uses TRBV4-3 and TRBJ2-2; the TCRdb D gene call, TRBD1, has no DNA to confirm it. The germline CDR1 and CDR2 sequences are LGHNA and YSLEER. The CDR3 length is 16 residues.

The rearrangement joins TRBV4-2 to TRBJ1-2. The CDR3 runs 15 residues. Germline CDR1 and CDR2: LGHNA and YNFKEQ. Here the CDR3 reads CASSQDLEGSYGYTF.

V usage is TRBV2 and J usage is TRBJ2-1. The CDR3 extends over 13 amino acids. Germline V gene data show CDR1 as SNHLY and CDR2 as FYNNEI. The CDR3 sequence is CASSETTYNEQFF.

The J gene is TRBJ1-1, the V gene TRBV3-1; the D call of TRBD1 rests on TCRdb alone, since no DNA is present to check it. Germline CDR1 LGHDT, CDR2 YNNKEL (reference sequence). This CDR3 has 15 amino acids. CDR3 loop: CASTPRGEMNTEAFF.

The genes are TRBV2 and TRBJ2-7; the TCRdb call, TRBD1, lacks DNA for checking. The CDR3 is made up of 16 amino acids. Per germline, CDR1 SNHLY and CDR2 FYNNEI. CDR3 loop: CASSPKTGDGFGEQYF.

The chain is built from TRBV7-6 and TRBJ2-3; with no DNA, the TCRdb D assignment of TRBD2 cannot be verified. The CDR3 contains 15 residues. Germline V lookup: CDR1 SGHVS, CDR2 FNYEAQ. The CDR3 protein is CASSWGSGILDTQYF.

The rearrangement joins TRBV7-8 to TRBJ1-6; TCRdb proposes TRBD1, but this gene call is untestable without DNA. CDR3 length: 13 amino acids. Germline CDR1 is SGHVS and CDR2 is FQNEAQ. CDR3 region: CASSLGELGDLHF.

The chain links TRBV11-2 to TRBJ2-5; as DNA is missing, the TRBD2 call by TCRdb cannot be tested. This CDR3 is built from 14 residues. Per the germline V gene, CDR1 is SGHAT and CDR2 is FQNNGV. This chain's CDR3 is CASRNSGSGETQYF.

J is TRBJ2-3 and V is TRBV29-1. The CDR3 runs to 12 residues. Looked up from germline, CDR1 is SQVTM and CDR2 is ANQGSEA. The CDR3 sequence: CSVEPSTDTQYF.

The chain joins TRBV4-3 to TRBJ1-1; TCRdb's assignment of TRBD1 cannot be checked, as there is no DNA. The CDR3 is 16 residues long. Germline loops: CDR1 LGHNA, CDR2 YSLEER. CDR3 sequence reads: CASSRSGTASNTEAFF.

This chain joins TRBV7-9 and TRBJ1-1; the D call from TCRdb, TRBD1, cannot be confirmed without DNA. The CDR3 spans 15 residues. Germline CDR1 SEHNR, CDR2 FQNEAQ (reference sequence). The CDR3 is CASSPPDRVDTEAFF. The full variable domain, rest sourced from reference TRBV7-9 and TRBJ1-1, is DTGVSQNPRHKITKRGQNVTFRCDPISEHNRLYWYRQTLGQGPEFLTYFQNEAQLEKSRLLSDRFSAERPKGSFSTLEIQRTEQGDSAMYLCASSPPDRVDTEAFFGQGTRLTVV.